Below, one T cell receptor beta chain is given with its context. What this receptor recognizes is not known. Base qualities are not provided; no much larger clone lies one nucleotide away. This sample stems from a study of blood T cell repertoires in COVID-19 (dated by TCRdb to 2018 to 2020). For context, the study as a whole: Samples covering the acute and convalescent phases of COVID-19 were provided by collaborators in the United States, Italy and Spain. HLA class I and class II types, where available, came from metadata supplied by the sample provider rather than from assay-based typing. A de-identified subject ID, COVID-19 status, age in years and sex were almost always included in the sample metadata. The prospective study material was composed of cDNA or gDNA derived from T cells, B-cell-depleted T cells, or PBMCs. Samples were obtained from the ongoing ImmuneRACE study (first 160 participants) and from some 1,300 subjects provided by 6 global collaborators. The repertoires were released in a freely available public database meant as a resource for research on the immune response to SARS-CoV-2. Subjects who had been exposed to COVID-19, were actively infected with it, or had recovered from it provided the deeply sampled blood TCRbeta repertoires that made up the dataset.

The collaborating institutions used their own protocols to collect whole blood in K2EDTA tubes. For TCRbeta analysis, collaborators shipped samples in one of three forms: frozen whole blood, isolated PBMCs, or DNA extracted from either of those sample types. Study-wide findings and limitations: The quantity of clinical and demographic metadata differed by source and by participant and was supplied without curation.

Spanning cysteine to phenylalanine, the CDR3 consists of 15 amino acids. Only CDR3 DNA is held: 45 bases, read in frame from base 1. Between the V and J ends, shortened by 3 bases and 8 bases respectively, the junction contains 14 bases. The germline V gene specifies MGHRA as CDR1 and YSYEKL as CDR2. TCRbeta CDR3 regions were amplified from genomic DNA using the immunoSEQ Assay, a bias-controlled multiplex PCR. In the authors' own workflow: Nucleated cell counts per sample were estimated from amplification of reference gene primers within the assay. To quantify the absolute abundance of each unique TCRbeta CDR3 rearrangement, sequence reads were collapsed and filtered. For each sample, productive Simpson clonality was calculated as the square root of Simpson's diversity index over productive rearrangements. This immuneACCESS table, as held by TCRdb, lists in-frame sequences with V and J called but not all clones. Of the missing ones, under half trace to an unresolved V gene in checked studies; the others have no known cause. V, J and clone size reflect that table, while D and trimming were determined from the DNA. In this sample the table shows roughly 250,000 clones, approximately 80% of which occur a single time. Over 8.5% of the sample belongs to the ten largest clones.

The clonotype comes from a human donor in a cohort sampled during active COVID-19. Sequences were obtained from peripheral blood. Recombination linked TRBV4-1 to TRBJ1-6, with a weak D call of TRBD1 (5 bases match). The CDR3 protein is CASSHQGRGDSPLHF. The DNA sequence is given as TGCGCCAGCAGCCACCAGGGTCGGGGGGATTCACCCCTCCACTTT.